Listed here are 26 T cell receptor beta chains from one sample, sequenced in a study of blood T cell repertoires in COVID-19. Some clones are missing from TCRdb's copy, which holds only in-frame ones; the method was immunoSEQ multiplex PCR. The repertoire holds a few hundred thousand clones, 85% seen once, with 3.5% to 4% in the top ten. Material for sequencing was peripheral blood. The receptor set was obtained from a woman between 18 and 30 years old with acute or convalescent COVID-19.

This clone was counted between two and nine times. This rearrangement joins TRBV6-5 to TRBJ1-1, with unresolved D. The ends were cut back, 7 bases at V and 3 bases at J, with 12 bases in the middle. This CDR3 has 13 amino acids. CDR1 is MNHEY and CDR2 is SVGAGI in the germline V gene. In DNA form, the CDR3 reads TGTGCCAGCATCCGAGGGCAGGACACTGAAGCTTTCTTT. Translation: CASIRGQDTEAFF.

V is TRBV6-5 and J is TRBJ1-2, with TRBD1 as a possible D gene (6 bases). Trimming cost V 0 bases and J 8 bases, with 13 bases left between them. Germline lookup yields CDR1 MNHEY and CDR2 SVGAGI. This CDR3 is 14 amino acids long. The CDR3 DNA reads TGTGCCAGCAGTTACTCGAAGGGGGATGAAGGCTACACCTTC. The encoded protein is CASSYSKGDEGYTF.

The rearrangement links TRBV19 to TRBJ1-5, with D possibly matching TRBD1 (6 bases). V lost 4 bases and J lost 1, with 11 bases in between. Looked up from germline, CDR1 is LNHDA and CDR2 is SQIVND (reference sequence). The CDR3 is made up of 15 amino acids. This chain's CDR3 is CASSSLGASNQPQHF. The CDR3 nucleotides are TGTGCCAGTAGTAGTCTGGGGGCGAGCAATCAGCCCCAGCATTTT.

This chain links TRBV20-1 with TRBJ1-2; no reliable D call. The CDR3 runs to 11 residues. CDR1 is DFQATT and CDR2 is SNEGSKA in the germline V gene (reference sequence). Between the trimmed V and J ends, which lost 2 bases and 5 bases, there was a span of 6 bases. CDR3 in amino acids: CSARHVYGYTF. As DNA, the CDR3 is TGCAGTGCTAGACATGTTTATGGCTACACCTTC.

This clone was seen just once. The chain carries TRBV30 and TRBJ1-5; 10 bases line up with TRBD1. The CDR3 contains 15 residues. Trimming took 4 bases from V and 5 from J; bases not matched to a gene: 8. Germline V gene data show CDR1 as GTSNPN and CDR2 as SVGIG (reference sequence). CDR3 nucleotide sequence: TGTGCCTGGACCGGGGACAGGGGAGGTCATCAGCCCCAGCATTTT. Translated, it gives CAWTGDRGGHQPQHF.

This clone was seen just once. The sample contains more than one DNA sequence encoding this CDR3. V gene TRBV11-2 combines with J gene TRBJ1-1, with TRBD1 identical over 7 bases. The CDR3 consists of 13 residues. J lost 1 base, V lost 5 bases, and 1 base had no gene match. Germline CDR1 reads SGHAT; CDR2 reads FQNNGV. The CDR3 DNA reads TGTGCCAGCAGCCGGGACAGGAACACTGAAGCTTTCTTT. It codes for CASSRDRNTEAFF.

The chain recombines TRBV5-1 with TRBJ2-2; 7 bases are a match to TRBD1. CDR3 length equals 16 residues. V lost 3 bases and J lost 3; bases outside the gene matches: 8. CDR1 SGHRS and CDR2 YFSETQ come from the germline V gene. The CDR3 protein is CASSSGTAFYTGELFF. The DNA of the CDR3 is TGCGCCAGCAGCTCCGGGACAGCCTTCTACACCGGGGAGCTGTTTTTT.

V and J are TRBV9 and TRBJ2-1; 8 positions agree with TRBD2. J was trimmed by 6 bases and V by 3 bases; bases with no gene match: 5. The CDR3 sequence is 14 residues long. Germline V gene data show CDR1 as SGDLS and CDR2 as YYNGEE. CDR3 protein: CASSEIAGRNEQFF. CDR3 in DNA: TGTGCCAGCAGCGAGATAGCGGGACGCAATGAGCAGTTCTTC. Together with reference TRBV9 and TRBJ2-1, the CDR3 gives the full variable domain: DSGVTQTPKHLITATGQRVTLRCSPRSGDLSVYWYQQSLDQGLQFLIQYYNGEERAKGNILERFSAQQFPDLHSELNLSSLELGDSALYFCASSEIAGRNEQFFGPGTRLTVL.

This chain links TRBV28 with TRBJ2-1; D is perhaps TRBD2 (5 bases). The CDR3 covers 15 residues. Germline-derived CDR1 and CDR2 are MDHEN and SYDVKM. Between the trimmed V and J ends, which lost 3 bases and 7 bases, there was a span of 16 bases. Here the CDR3 DNA reads TGTGCCAGCAGTTTGAGGCTAGCTTCCTTAAATGAGCAGTTCTTC. This codes for CASSLRLASLNEQFF.

This clone was seen once. The V and J genes are TRBV5-5 and TRBJ2-5; possibly TRBD1 for D (5 bases). Trimming removed 2 bases at V and 2 bases at J, with 10 bases between. The germline gives CDR1 SGHKS, CDR2 YYEKEE (reference sequence). The length of the CDR3 is 14 residues. The CDR3 bases are TGTGCCAGCAGCTTCTCAGGGTCGCAAGAGACCCAGTACTTC. It yields the protein CASSFSGSQETQYF.

This sequence joins TRBV5-1 and TRBJ2-2, with D unclear. Trimming took 4 bases from V and 5 from J, leaving 9 bases between them. The CDR3 runs to 13 residues. Germline V CDR1 and CDR2: SGHRS, YFSETQ. The CDR3 loop reads CASSLVSTGELFF. The CDR3 DNA follows: TGCGCCAGCAGCCTGGTGTCTACCGGGGAGCTGTTTTTT.

This chain links TRBV2 with TRBJ1-4; possibly TRBD1 for D (6 bases). Trimming removed 5 bases at V and 7 bases at J, with 17 bases between. Looked up from germline, CDR1 is SNHLY and CDR2 is FYNNEI. The CDR3 consists of 15 residues. The CDR3 bases are TGTGCCAGCAGTCGGGAGGGGGTGATAGGTGAAAAACTGTTTTTT. It encodes CASSREGVIGEKLFF.

This CDR3 is CASSLRTLTSTDTQYF. CDR3 nucleotides: TGTGCCAGCAGCCTGCGGACACTCACTAGCACAGATACGCAGTATTTT. V gene TRBV7-6 combines with J gene TRBJ2-3; tentative D call: TRBD1 (5 bases). Germline V CDR1 and CDR2: SGHVS, FNYEAQ. This CDR3 contains 16 residues. The V gene lost 5 bases and the J gene lost 0 bases, with 15 bases spanning the gap.

The V and J genes are TRBV5-1 and TRBJ1-6; weak D call: TRBD1 (6 bases). This CDR3 spans 14 amino acids. The V and J ends lost 4 bases and 7 bases respectively, with 12 bases between them. Germline V gene sequence: CDR1 SGHRS, CDR2 YFSETQ. CDR3 bases: TGCGCCAGCAGCGCCTGGGACATAAATTCACCCCTCCACTTT. As protein: CASSAWDINSPLHF. The whole variable domain, filled in from reference TRBV5-1 and TRBJ1-6, reads KAGVTQTPRYLIKTRGQQVTLSCSPISGHRSVSWYQQTPGQGLQFLFEYFSETQRNKGNFPGRFSGRQFSNSRSEMNVSTLELGDSALYLCASSAWDINSPLHFGNGTRLTVT.

The CDR3 nucleotides read TGTGCCACACGCACACTAGGAAAGGCTGAAGCTTTCTTT. It codes for CATRTLGKAEAFF. This chain joins TRBV28 and TRBJ1-1; D is unresolved. Deletions cut 10 bases from V and 6 bases from J, with 18 bases between. The CDR3 has 13 amino acids. CDR1 and CDR2 from the germline V gene are MDHEN and SYDVKM.

The chain links TRBV10-2 to TRBJ2-2; D might be TRBD1 (6 bases). The CDR3 totals 14 residues. Germline V gives CDR1 WSHSY, CDR2 SAAADI. Trimming removed 4 bases from V and 1 base from J, with 7 bases in between. CDR3 sequence: CASSGTVNTGELFF. In nucleotides, the CDR3 is TGCGCCAGCAGTGGGACAGTGAACACCGGGGAGCTGTTTTTT.

This chain joins TRBV6-5 and TRBJ1-2, with 8 nucleotides matching TRBD1. This CDR3 is built from 15 residues. Germline values: CDR1 MNHEY, CDR2 SVGAGI. The junction had 16 bases not matched to a gene; V was cut back by 9 bases and J by 7 bases. CDR3 sequence (DNA): TGTGCCAGTGACAGGGGACTGTCCCTAACGCGTGGCTACACCTTC. Residues: CASDRGLSLTRGYTF.

The chain is built from TRBV15 and TRBJ1-6; weak D call: TRBD1 (6 bases). CDR1 LNHNV and CDR2 YYDKDF come from the germline V gene (reference sequence). The V end lost 8 bases, the J end lost 7 bases, and 15 bases lay between the germline ends. The CDR3 runs 14 residues. In DNA form, the CDR3 reads TGTGCCACCCGAGCAAACAGGGCGAATTCACCCCTCCACTTT. Its translation: CATRANRANSPLHF.

This chain links TRBV9 with TRBJ2-5; tentatively, D is TRBD1 (5 bases). The CDR3 contains 15 residues. CDR1 is SGDLS and CDR2 is YYNGEE in the germline V gene. V lost 0 bases and J 5 bases, leaving 14 bases between the germline ends. The CDR3 DNA sequence: TGTGCCAGCAGCGTAGGGGCAGGGAAGGATGAGACCCAGTACTTC. Translation: CASSVGAGKDETQYF.

This chain links TRBV9 with TRBJ1-1; maybe TRBD1 (5 bases). Per germline, CDR1 SGDLS and CDR2 YYNGEE. Trimming left V 2 bases short and J 7 bases short, with 12 bases between. The CDR3 runs 13 residues. The CDR3 reads CASSVGGGVEAFF. The CDR3 DNA sequence: TGTGCCAGCAGCGTTGGGGGAGGGGTTGAAGCTTTCTTT.

This chain joins TRBV5-6 and TRBJ1-6; tentative D call: TRBD1 (6 bases). The CDR3 is 13 amino acids. Trimming cost V 3 bases and J 7 bases, with 8 bases left between them. Germline CDR1 reads SGHDT; CDR2 reads YYEEEE. CDR3 nucleotides: TGTGCCAGCAGCTCGGACAGAAATTCACCCCTCCACTTT. Residues: CASSSDRNSPLHF. Full variable domain (missing parts from reference TRBV5-6 and TRBJ1-6): DAGVTQSPTHLIKTRGQQVTLRCSPKSGHDTVSWYQQALGQGPQFIFQYYEEEERQRGNFPDRFSGHQFPNYSSELNVNALLLGDSALYLCASSSDRNSPLHFGNGTRLTVT.

Concerning this clone: The sample holds other DNA sequences that translate to the same CDR3. V gene TRBV5-1 combines with J gene TRBJ2-7, with 8 bases identical to TRBD1. The length of the CDR3 is 14 residues. CDR1 is SGHRS, CDR2 YFSETQ, per germline. Trimming cost V 3 bases and J 2 bases; bases outside gene matches: 4. The CDR3 region is CASSSGQGTYEQYF. In DNA form, the CDR3 reads TGCGCCAGCAGCTCTGGACAGGGTACCTACGAGCAGTACTTC.

This clone appeared a few times. Given a much more abundant clone one base away, this may be a read error. The identical CDR3 is also encoded by other nucleotide sequences in the sample. The chain uses TRBV9 and TRBJ2-5; 11 bases line up with TRBD2. Unmatched junction bases numbered 6, after V lost 0 bases and J lost 5 bases. The germline V gene has CDR1 SGDLS and CDR2 YYNGEE. The CDR3 sequence is 16 residues long. The CDR3 reads CASSVDGSGRGETQYF. The CDR3 bases are TGTGCCAGCAGCGTAGATGGTAGCGGGAGGGGGGAGACCCAGTACTTC.

The chain couples TRBV19 to TRBJ2-1; no clear D. The V gene lost 6 bases and the J gene lost 0 bases, with 6 bases spanning the gap. The CDR3 extends over 13 amino acids. From germline, CDR1 is LNHDA and CDR2 SQIVND (reference sequence). DNA of the CDR3: TGTGCCAGTAGCCAGGACTCCTACAATGAGCAGTTCTTC. Amino acid sequence: CASSQDSYNEQFF.

V usage is TRBV10-3 and J usage is TRBJ1-2; TRBD1 aligns across 7 bases. The CDR3 runs to 14 residues. Per germline, CDR1 ENHRY and CDR2 SYGVKD. V lost 0 bases and J lost 7; bases outside the gene matches: 5. In DNA form, the CDR3 reads TGTGCCATCAGTGAGTCGAGGGGGCAGGGTGGCTACACCTTC. Translating it yields CAISESRGQGGYTF.

V and J are TRBV10-3 and TRBJ2-1, with 11 positions matching TRBD2. The CDR3 consists of 18 residues. Trimming removed 6 bases from V and 8 bases from J; junction bases left unmatched: 18. Per germline, CDR1 ENHRY and CDR2 SYGVKD. CDR3 in DNA: TGTGCCATCAGCCCCGGACTAGCGGGTGGGGACGGCGACGATGAGCAGTTCTTC. This sequence encodes CAISPGLAGGDGDDEQFF.